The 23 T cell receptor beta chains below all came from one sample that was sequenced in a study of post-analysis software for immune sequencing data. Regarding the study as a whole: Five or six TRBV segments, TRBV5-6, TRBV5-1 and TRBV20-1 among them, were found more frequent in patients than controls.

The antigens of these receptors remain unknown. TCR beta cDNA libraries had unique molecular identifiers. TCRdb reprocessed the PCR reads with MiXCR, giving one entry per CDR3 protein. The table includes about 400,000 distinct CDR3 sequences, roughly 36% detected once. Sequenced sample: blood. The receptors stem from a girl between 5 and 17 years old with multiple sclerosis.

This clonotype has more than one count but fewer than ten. The CDR3 region is CASSQTPSRGGETQYF. CDR3 sequence (DNA): TGCGCCAGCAGCCAAACCCCCTCGCGGGGCGGAGAGACCCAGTACTTC. The chain uses TRBV4-1 and TRBJ2-5; a possible D gene is TRBD2 (6 bases). V was trimmed by 2 bases and J by 4 bases, leaving 17 bases between them. The CDR3 consists of 16 residues. CDR1 is MGHRA and CDR2 is YSYEKL in the germline V gene.

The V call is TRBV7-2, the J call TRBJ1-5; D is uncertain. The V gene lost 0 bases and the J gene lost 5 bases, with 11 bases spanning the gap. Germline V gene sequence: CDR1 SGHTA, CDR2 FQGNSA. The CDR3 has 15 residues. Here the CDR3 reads CASSLAPGYDQPQHF. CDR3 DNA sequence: TGTGCCAGCAGCTTAGCGCCGGGGTACGATCAGCCCCAGCATTTT.

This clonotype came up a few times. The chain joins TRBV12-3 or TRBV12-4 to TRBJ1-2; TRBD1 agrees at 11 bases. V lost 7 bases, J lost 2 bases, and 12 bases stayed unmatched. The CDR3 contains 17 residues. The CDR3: CASTTQRGTGGNYGYTF. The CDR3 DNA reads TGTGCCAGCACCACCCAGCGTGGGACAGGGGGGAACTATGGCTACACCTTC.

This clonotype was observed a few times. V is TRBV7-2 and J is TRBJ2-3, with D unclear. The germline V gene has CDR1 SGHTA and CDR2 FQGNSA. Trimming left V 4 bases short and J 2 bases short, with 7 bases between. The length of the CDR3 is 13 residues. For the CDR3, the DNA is TGTGCCAGCAGCTCGCCTTACACAGATACGCAGTATTTT. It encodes CASSSPYTDTQYF.

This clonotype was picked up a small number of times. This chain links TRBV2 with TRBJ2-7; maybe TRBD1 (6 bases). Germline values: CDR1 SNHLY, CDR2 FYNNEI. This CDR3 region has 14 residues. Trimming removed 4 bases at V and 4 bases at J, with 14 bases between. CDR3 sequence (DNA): TGTGCCAGCAGTGGGGACATAAAAGCATACGAGCAGTACTTC. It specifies CASSGDIKAYEQYF.

DNA of the CDR3: TGTGCCACCAGCAGGTCTGACAGGGGCAATCAGCCCCAGCATTTT. This codes for CATSRSDRGNQPQHF. This rearrangement joins TRBV15 to TRBJ1-5, with 7 nucleotides matching TRBD1. CDR3 length: 15 residues. Trimming took 3 bases from V and 2 from J; bases not matched to a gene: 4. Germline values: CDR1 LNHNV, CDR2 YYDKDF (reference sequence).

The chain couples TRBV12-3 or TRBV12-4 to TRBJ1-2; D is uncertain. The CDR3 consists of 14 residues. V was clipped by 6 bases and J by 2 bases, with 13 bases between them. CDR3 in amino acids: CASSPGPLNYGYTF. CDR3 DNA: TGTGCCAGCAGCCCCGGGCCCCTCAACTATGGCTACACCTTC.

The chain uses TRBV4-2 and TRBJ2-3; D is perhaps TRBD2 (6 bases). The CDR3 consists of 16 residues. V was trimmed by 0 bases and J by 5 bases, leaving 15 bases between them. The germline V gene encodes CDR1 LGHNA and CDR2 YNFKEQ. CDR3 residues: CASSQDQGSGEDTQYF. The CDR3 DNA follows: TGTGCCAGCAGCCAAGATCAAGGGTCGGGAGAAGATACGCAGTATTTT.

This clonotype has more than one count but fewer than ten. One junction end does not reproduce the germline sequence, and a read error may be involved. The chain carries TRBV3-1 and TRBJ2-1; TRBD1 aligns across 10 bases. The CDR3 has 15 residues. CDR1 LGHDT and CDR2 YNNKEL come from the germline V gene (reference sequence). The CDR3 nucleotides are TGTGCCAGCAGCAAAGAGACAGGGGGCAAGGATGAGCAGTTCTTC. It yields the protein CASSKETGGKDEQFF.

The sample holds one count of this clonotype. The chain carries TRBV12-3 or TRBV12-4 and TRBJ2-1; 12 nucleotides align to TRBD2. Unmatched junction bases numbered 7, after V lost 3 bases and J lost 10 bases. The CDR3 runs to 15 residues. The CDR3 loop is CASSLRTSGEGEQFF. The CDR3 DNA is TGTGCCAGCAGTTTGAGGACTAGCGGGGAGGGCGAGCAGTTCTTC.

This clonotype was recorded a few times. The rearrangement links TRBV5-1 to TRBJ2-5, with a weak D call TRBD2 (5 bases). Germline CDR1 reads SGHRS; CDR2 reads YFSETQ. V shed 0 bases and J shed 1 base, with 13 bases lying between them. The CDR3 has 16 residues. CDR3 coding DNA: TGCGCCAGCAGCTTGGAGAGGGAACCCTTCCAAGAGACCCAGTACTTC. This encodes CASSLEREPFQETQYF.

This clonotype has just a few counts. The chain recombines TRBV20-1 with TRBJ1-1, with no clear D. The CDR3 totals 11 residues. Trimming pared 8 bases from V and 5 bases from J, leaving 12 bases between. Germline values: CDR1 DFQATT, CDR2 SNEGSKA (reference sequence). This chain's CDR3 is CSSPSETEAFF. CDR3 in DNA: TGCAGTTCACCCTCGGAAACTGAAGCTTTCTTT.

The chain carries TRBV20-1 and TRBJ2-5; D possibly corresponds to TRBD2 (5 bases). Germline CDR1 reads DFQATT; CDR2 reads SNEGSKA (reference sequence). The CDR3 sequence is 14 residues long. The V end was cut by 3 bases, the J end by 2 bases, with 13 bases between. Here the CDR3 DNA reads TGCAGTGCTAGTGGGTACGGACTGCAAGAGACCCAGTACTTC. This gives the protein CSASGYGLQETQYF.

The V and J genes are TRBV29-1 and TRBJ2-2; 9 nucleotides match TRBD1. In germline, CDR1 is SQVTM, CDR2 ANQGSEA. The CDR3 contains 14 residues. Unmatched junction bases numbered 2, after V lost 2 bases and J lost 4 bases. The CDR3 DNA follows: TGCAGCGTTGAATGGGACAGGGTCACCGGGGAGCTGTTTTTT. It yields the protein CSVEWDRVTGELFF.

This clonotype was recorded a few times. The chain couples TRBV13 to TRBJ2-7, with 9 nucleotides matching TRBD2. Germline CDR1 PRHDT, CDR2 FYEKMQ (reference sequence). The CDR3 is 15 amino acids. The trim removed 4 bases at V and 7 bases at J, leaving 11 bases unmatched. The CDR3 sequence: CASSSLAGASVEQYF. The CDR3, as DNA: TGTGCCAGCAGCTCCTTAGCGGGGGCCTCAGTAGAGCAGTACTTC.

CDR3 amino acids: CASSKGDRGPLSRGYTF. In DNA, the CDR3 is TGTGCCAGCAGTAAGGGGGACAGGGGGCCTCTTTCGCGTGGCTACACCTTC. The chain recombines TRBV6-1 with TRBJ1-2; 12 positions agree with TRBD1. The V gene's germline CDR1 is MNHNS and CDR2 SASEGT. The CDR3 runs to 17 residues. The V segment lost 5 bases and the J segment 7 bases; nucleotides outside the gene matches: 14.

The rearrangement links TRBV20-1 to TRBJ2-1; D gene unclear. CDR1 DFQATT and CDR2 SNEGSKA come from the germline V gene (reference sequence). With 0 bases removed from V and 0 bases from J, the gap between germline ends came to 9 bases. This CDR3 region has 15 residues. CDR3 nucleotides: TGCAGTGCTAGAGATTCGGCGAGCTCCTACAATGAGCAGTTCTTC. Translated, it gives CSARDSASSYNEQFF.

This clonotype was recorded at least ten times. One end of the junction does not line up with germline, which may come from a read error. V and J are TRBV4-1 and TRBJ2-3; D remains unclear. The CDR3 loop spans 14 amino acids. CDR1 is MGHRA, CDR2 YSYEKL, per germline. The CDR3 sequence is CASSQGPSTDTQYF. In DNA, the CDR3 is TGTGCCAGCAGTCAAGGGCCCTCCACAGATACGCAGTATTTT.

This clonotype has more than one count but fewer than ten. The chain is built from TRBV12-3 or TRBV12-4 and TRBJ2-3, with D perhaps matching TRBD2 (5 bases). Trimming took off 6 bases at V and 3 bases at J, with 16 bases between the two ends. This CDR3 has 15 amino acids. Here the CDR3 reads CASRSNLEGTDTQYF. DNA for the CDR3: TGTGCCAGCAGATCAAACCTAGAGGGTACAGATACGCAGTATTTT.

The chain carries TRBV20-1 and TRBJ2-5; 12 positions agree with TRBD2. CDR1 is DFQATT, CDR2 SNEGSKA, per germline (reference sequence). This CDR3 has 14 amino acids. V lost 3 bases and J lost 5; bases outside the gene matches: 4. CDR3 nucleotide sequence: TGCAGTGCTAGTCCCACTAGCGGGGGGGAGACCCAGTACTTC. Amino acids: CSASPTSGGETQYF.

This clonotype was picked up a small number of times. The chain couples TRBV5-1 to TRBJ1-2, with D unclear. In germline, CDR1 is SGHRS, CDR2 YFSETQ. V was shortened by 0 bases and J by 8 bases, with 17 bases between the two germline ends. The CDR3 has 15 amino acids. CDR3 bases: TGCGCCAGCAGCTTGGCAGAGGGCATGTCTGTCGGCTACACCTTC. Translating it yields CASSLAEGMSVGYTF.

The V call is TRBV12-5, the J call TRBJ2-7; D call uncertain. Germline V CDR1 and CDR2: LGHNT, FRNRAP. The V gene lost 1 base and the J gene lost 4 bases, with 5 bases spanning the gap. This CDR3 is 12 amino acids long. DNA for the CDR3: TGTGCTAGTGGTTTGGGCCCATACGAGCAGTACTTC. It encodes CASGLGPYEQYF. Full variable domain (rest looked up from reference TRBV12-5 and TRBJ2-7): DARVTQTPRHKVTEMGQEVTMRCQPILGHNTVFWYRQTMMQGLELLAYFRNRAPLDDSGMPKDRFSAEMPDATLATLKIQPSEPRDSAVYFCASGLGPYEQYFGPGTRLTVT.

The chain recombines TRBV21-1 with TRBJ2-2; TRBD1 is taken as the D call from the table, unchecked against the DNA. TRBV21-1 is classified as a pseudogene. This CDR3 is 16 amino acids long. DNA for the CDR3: TGTGCCAGCAGGCAGGGGTACAGACTGAACACCGGGGAGCTGTTTTTT. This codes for CASRQGYRLNTGELFF.